One sample yielded the 15 T cell receptor beta chains listed below, sequenced in a study of blood T cell repertoires in COVID-19. Profiled with immunoSEQ multiplex PCR; TCRdb holds only in-frame clones, not every one. Of roughly 68,000 clones in the sample, 76% were seen once. Input material: peripheral blood. These receptors all stem from a man in his 60s with COVID-19, enrolled during active disease.

A few counts support this clone. V gene TRBV28 combines with J gene TRBJ2-7; 7 nucleotides line up with TRBD2. Germline values: CDR1 MDHEN, CDR2 SYDVKM. The ends lost 6 bases at V and 3 bases at J; junction bases unmatched: 5. The CDR3 is 13 residues long. CDR3 coding DNA: TGTGCCAGCAGGAAACCTAGCGGCTACGAGCAGTACTTC. Amino acids: CASRKPSGYEQYF.

This clone was detected only once. The chain joins TRBV7-6 to TRBJ1-1; D perhaps matches TRBD1 (6 bases). The CDR3 has 15 amino acids. Trimming stripped 3 bases from V and 6 bases from J, with 17 bases between. CDR1 is SGHVS and CDR2 is FNYEAQ in the germline V gene. Here the CDR3 DNA reads TGTGCCAGCAGCTTGGCAGGGGCGAGAAATTCTGAAGCTTTCTTT. Translation gives CASSLAGARNSEAFF.

For the CDR3, the DNA is TGCGCCAGCAGCTTGGGAAGGGAGGGGAAGGAGACCCAGTACTTC. Translation: CASSLGREGKETQYF. J is TRBJ2-5 and V is TRBV5-1; TRBD2 matches at 7 bases. Losses at the gene ends were 0 bases for V and 5 bases for J; bases not matched to a gene: 7. The CDR3 extends over 15 amino acids. Germline assignment: CDR1 SGHRS and CDR2 YFSETQ. Combining the CDR3 with reference TRBV5-1 and TRBJ2-5 gives the whole variable domain KAGVTQTPRYLIKTRGQQVTLSCSPISGHRSVSWYQQTPGQGLQFLFEYFSETQRNKGNFPGRFSGRQFSNSRSEMNVSTLELGDSALYLCASSLGREGKETQYFGPGTRLLVL.

In its sample, this clone was seen once. The chain carries TRBV30 and TRBJ2-7, with no clear D. The germline V gene encodes CDR1 GTSNPN and CDR2 SVGIG (reference sequence). The CDR3 is made up of 15 amino acids. V lost 0 bases to trimming and J lost 0 bases, with 12 bases between them. In nucleotides, the CDR3 is TGTGCCTGGAGTGTACGAGGCGCTAGCTCCTACGAGCAGTACTTC. Protein: CAWSVRGASSYEQYF.

This clone was counted only a few times. The sample has other DNA sequences that encode this CDR3 too. V gene TRBV20-1 combines with J gene TRBJ1-2, with no clear D. V lost 6 bases and J lost 3, with 8 bases in between. This CDR3 spans 11 amino acids. Germline CDR1 reads DFQATT; CDR2 reads SNEGSKA (reference sequence). The chain's CDR3 is CSAREDYGYTF. CDR3 nucleotide sequence: TGCAGTGCCCGTGAGGACTATGGCTACACCTTC.

The V call is TRBV2, the J call TRBJ1-4, with 10 bases identical to TRBD1. CDR1 SNHLY and CDR2 FYNNEI come from the germline V gene. Trimming took 6 bases from V and 7 from J; bases not matched to a gene: 8. The CDR3 extends over 15 amino acids. The CDR3 loop is CASSVDGQGGEKLFF. CDR3 nucleotide sequence: TGTGCCAGCAGCGTAGATGGACAGGGGGGTGAAAAACTGTTTTTT.

The rearrangement uses TRBV29-1 and TRBJ2-7; 8 bases map to TRBD2. V lost 3 bases to trimming and J lost 3 bases; unmatched junction nucleotides: 4. The CDR3 is 13 residues long. The germline V gene has CDR1 SQVTM and CDR2 ANQGSEA. DNA for the CDR3: TGCAGCGTTGAGAGTACTAGCGGCTACGAGCAGTACTTC. Translation gives CSVESTSGYEQYF.

V gene TRBV10-1 combines with J gene TRBJ2-1, with 9 bases aligning to TRBD2. V was clipped by 3 bases and J by 8 bases; unmatched bases: 5. CDR1 and CDR2 (germline): WNHNN, SYGVQD (reference sequence). The CDR3 has 14 residues. CDR3 coding DNA: TGCGCCAGCAGTGACGCGGGAGGGGTGGATGAGCAGTTCTTC. This sequence encodes CASSDAGGVDEQFF.

The chain carries TRBV9 and TRBJ2-1; D is possibly TRBD2 (5 bases). This CDR3 region has 14 residues. Trimming removed 6 bases from V and 0 bases from J, with 10 bases in between. Germline CDR1 reads SGDLS; CDR2 reads YYNGEE. CDR3 DNA: TGTGCCAGCAACGAGGGAAGCTCCTACAATGAGCAGTTCTTC. Translating it yields CASNEGSSYNEQFF.

The chain combines TRBV20-1 with TRBJ2-5, with 9 bases lining up with TRBD2. The trim removed 3 bases at V and 7 bases at J, leaving 15 bases unmatched. Per germline, CDR1 DFQATT and CDR2 SNEGSKA (reference sequence). CDR3 length: 16 amino acids. The CDR3 spells CSASLAGSSAGGTQYF. CDR3 nucleotides: TGCAGTGCTAGTCTAGCGGGGAGCTCAGCTGGGGGGACCCAGTACTTC.

The genes are TRBV10-1 and TRBJ2-4; D not certain. V dropped 3 bases and J dropped 5 bases, with 8 bases sitting between them. CDR1 and CDR2 from the germline V gene are WNHNN and SYGVQD (reference sequence). This CDR3 comprises 13 residues. In nucleotides, the CDR3 is TGCGCCAGCAGTGATGCGGTGGAAAACATTCAGTACTTC. Amino acid sequence: CASSDAVENIQYF.

This chain links TRBV27 with TRBJ2-4, with a tentative D call TRBD1 (5 bases). The length of the CDR3 is 14 residues. The V gene lost 7 bases and the J gene lost 1 base, with 11 bases spanning the gap. Germline loops: CDR1 MNHEY, CDR2 SMNVEV (reference sequence). CDR3 coding DNA: TGTGCCAGCACGGGTTCAGGGGCCAAAAACATTCAGTACTTC. Its translation is CASTGSGAKNIQYF.

This clone ranks as medium-sized. J is TRBJ1-4 and V is TRBV7-2; D remains unclear. Germline loops: CDR1 SGHTA, CDR2 FQGNSA. V lost 3 bases and J lost 8, with 10 bases in between. The length of the CDR3 is 13 residues. CDR3 nucleotides: TGTGCCAGCAGCTTTCAGATCGGGGAAAAACTGTTTTTT. Its protein is CASSFQIGEKLFF.

The chain uses TRBV3-1 (or the pseudogene TRBV3-2) and TRBJ2-7, with 7 bases identical to TRBD1. The CDR3 consists of 15 residues. V trimming: 1 base; J trimming: 6 bases; junction bases outside the gene matches: 9. Germline-derived CDR1 and CDR2 are LGHDT and YNNKEL (reference sequence). CDR3 in amino acids: CASSQGTGQASEQYF. The CDR3 bases are TGTGCCAGCAGCCAAGGGACCGGACAGGCTTCCGAGCAGTACTTC.

V is TRBV6-1 and J is TRBJ1-1; D remains ambiguous. The V and J ends lost 2 bases and 6 bases respectively, with 7 bases between them. CDR3 length: 12 residues. Per germline, CDR1 MNHNS and CDR2 SASEGT. The CDR3: CASSEQASEAFF. CDR3 nucleotides: TGTGCCAGCAGTGAACAAGCGTCTGAAGCTTTCTTT.